What follows are 11 T cell receptor beta chains derived from one specimen sequenced in a study of blood T cell repertoires in COVID-19. TCRdb's table, derived via immunoSEQ multiplex PCR, lists solely in-frame clones and lacks some. Of some 200,000 clones detected, approximately 79% appear once; the ten largest clones hold approximately 14%. The sequenced sample was peripheral blood. The receptors shown here come from a man younger than 40 with active or convalescent COVID-19.

The genes are TRBV7-2 and TRBJ1-5; 11 nucleotides align to TRBD1. The germline gives CDR1 SGHTA, CDR2 FQGNSA. The CDR3 spans 15 residues. The J segment lost 3 bases and the V segment lost 5 bases, leaving 3 bases of the junction unmatched. The CDR3 is CASSGTGGNNQPQHF. The CDR3 bases are TGTGCCAGCAGCGGGACAGGGGGGAACAATCAGCCCCAGCATTTT.

The chain combines TRBV4-3 with TRBJ2-1; 11 bases align to TRBD2. Germline V lookup: CDR1 LGHNA, CDR2 YSLEER. Unmatched junction bases numbered 7, after V lost 0 bases and J lost 3 bases. The CDR3 has 18 residues. CDR3 bases: TGCGCCAGCAGCCAAGATTGGGCGCTAGCGGGGGGCTACAATGAGCAGTTCTTC. It encodes CASSQDWALAGGYNEQFF.

The chain joins TRBV9 to TRBJ1-4; D is undetermined. The V end was cut by 5 bases, the J end by 1 base, with 9 bases between. The CDR3 length is 14 residues. Looked up from germline, CDR1 is SGDLS and CDR2 is YYNGEE. The CDR3 DNA follows: TGTGCCAGCAGTGCCACGGGAACTAATGAAAAACTGTTTTTT. It is translated as CASSATGTNEKLFF.

The chain has TRBV15 and TRBJ1-5; a possible D gene is TRBD1 (6 bases). There are 12 residues in the CDR3. V was pared by 8 bases and J by 9 bases, with 14 bases between. Germline CDR1 is LNHNV and CDR2 is YYDKDF (reference sequence). The CDR3 here is CATSGGSLPQHF. The CDR3 DNA is TGTGCCACCTCGGGGGGCTCCTTGCCCCAGCATTTT.

CDR3 residues: CASSLSASGGGDEQFF. CDR3 DNA sequence: TGTGCCAGCAGCTTATCGGCTAGCGGGGGTGGGGATGAGCAGTTCTTC. This chain uses TRBV7-8 with TRBJ2-1, with 10 bases fitting TRBD2. The CDR3 has 16 amino acids. In germline, CDR1 is SGHVS, CDR2 FQNEAQ. V lost 2 bases to trimming and J lost 8 bases; unmatched junction nucleotides: 9.

The CDR3 sequence is CASSVDDVSSGNTIYF. CDR3 bases: TGTGCCAGCAGCGTAGACGATGTGAGCTCTGGAAACACCATATATTTT. The J gene is TRBJ1-3, the V gene TRBV9; D is ambiguous. The V gene's germline CDR1 is SGDLS and CDR2 YYNGEE. The CDR3 extends over 16 amino acids. The V end lost 0 bases, the J end lost 0 bases, and 10 bases lay between the germline ends.

This rearrangement joins TRBV28 to TRBJ1-3, with 9 bases aligning to TRBD1. CDR3 length: 14 amino acids. Germline assignment: CDR1 MDHEN and CDR2 SYDVKM. With 5 bases clipped from V and 7 bases from J, the junction kept 6 bases outside the gene matches. In DNA form, the CDR3 reads TGTGCCAGCAGTGGAGGGACAGGGCGGAACACCATATATTTT. Amino acid sequence: CASSGGTGRNTIYF.

The V and J genes are TRBV27 and TRBJ2-1, with 7 bases that match TRBD2. Germline V lookup: CDR1 MNHEY, CDR2 SMNVEV (reference sequence). The CDR3 has 12 amino acids. The junction had 4 bases not matched to a gene; V was cut back by 8 bases and J by 6 bases. The DNA of the CDR3 is TGTGCCAGCGGGAGGGCCTCCAATGAGCAGTTCTTC. This gives the protein CASGRASNEQFF.

This chain uses TRBV3-1 (or the pseudogene TRBV3-2) with TRBJ2-3; 8 bases are shared with TRBD1. This CDR3 spans 16 amino acids. The germline V gene has CDR1 LGHDT and CDR2 YNNKEL (reference sequence). With 4 bases clipped from V and 0 bases from J, the junction kept 6 bases outside the gene matches. CDR3 nucleotide sequence: TGTGCCAGCAGCCCTTGGGACAGGCAGAGCACAGATACGCAGTATTTT. Amino acids: CASSPWDRQSTDTQYF.

The genes are TRBV30 and TRBJ1-3; D gene uncertain. V lost 2 bases to trimming and J lost 0 bases, with 11 bases between them. The germline gives CDR1 GTSNPN, CDR2 SVGIG (reference sequence). This CDR3 has 15 residues. CDR3 sequence: CAWSMGHSSGNTIYF. For the CDR3, the DNA is TGTGCCTGGAGTATGGGTCACAGCTCTGGAAACACCATATATTTT. Supplemented by reference TRBV30 and TRBJ1-3, the full variable domain reads SQTIHQWPATLVQPVGSPLSLECTVEGTSNPNLYWYRQAAGRGLQLLFYSVGIGQISSEVPQNLSASRPQDRQFILSSKKLLLSDSGFYLCAWSMGHSSGNTIYFGEGSWLTVV.

This clone was seen just once. This CDR3 reads CASGRGDGYTF. The CDR3 nucleotides read TGTGCCAGCGGCAGGGGAGATGGCTACACCTTC. The chain joins TRBV27 to TRBJ1-2; a possible D gene is TRBD1 (6 bases). The CDR3 runs 11 residues. CDR1 and CDR2 from the germline V gene are MNHEY and SMNVEV (reference sequence). V was cut by 8 bases and J by 6 bases, with 10 bases left in between.